This TCR beta chain is from a study of vaccination and CD4 T cells after COVID-19. Study at large: Each post-COVID sample was drawn after diagnosis, and the median interval was roughly 100 days (range 35 to 161). Notes on the study in general: Nearly all convalescent vaccine-specific clones, 304 of 307, recognized only SARS-CoV-2 spike. In median terms, SARS-CoV-2-reactive clonotypes went from about 20 to 38, a nonsignificant rise.

Worth noting for this clonotype: Its antigen remains unknown.

Sequence data for DNA of cultured CD4+ T cells were generated by the Oncomine TCR Beta short-read assay. MiXCR, applied by TCRdb to the PCR reads, yields one record per CDR3 protein. The table has about 14,000 distinct CDR3 sequences, under 75% seen once. Germline V CDR1 and CDR2: MNHEY, SMNVEV (reference sequence). The CDR3 runs to 15 residues. V was shortened by 2 bases and J by 4 bases, with 11 bases between the two germline ends. Treatment: approximately 10-day PBMC culture with coronavirus spike peptide pools or control peptides (ViraFEST assay). The sample consisted of CD4+ T cells from blood, cultured in vitro. The chain uses TRBV27 and TRBJ2-2; D is perhaps TRBD2 (7 bases). This sequence was found in a human donor who had recovered from COVID-19. CDR3 protein: CASSLRGGGTGELFF. Here the CDR3 DNA reads TGTGCCAGCAGTTTAAGGGGGGGAGGCACCGGGGAGCTGTTTTTT.